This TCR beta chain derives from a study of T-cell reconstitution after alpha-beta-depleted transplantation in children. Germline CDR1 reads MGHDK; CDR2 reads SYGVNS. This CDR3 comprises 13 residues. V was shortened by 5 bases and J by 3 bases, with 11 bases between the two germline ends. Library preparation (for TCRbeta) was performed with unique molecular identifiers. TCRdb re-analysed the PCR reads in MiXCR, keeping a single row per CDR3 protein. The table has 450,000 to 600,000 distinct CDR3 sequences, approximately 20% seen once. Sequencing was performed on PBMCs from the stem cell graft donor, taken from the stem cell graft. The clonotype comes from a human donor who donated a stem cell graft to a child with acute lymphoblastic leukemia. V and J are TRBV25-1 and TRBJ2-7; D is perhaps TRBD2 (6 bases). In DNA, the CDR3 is TGTGCCAGCAGTCCTAGCGCGGACTACGAGCAGTACTTC. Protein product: CASSPSADYEQYF.